What follows are 22 T cell receptor beta chains derived from one specimen sequenced in a study of cytomegalovirus exposure and HLA in healthy donors. The primer mix had 60 Vbeta and 13 Jbeta primers. Profiled with immunoSEQ multiplex PCR; TCRdb holds only in-frame clones, not every one. The data hold 250,000 to 300,000 clones, with approximately 85% observed a single time. Input material: PBMCs. The origin of the receptors is a woman aged 40 to 55 in good health and CMV-seropositive.

V is TRBV6-1 and J is TRBJ2-7; 9 bases fit TRBD1. This CDR3 spans 14 amino acids. Germline CDR1 MNHNS, CDR2 SASEGT. V lost 4 bases, J lost 6 bases, and 7 bases stayed unmatched. The CDR3 loop reads CASSGRDRVAEQYF. CDR3 nucleotides: TGTGCCAGCAGTGGCCGGGACAGGGTAGCCGAGCAGTACTTC.

The genes are TRBV28 and TRBJ1-1, with D maybe TRBD1 (5 bases). This CDR3 has 13 residues. Germline V gene sequence: CDR1 MDHEN, CDR2 SYDVKM. Trimming took off 3 bases at V and 7 bases at J, with 12 bases between the two ends. The CDR3 region has the DNA TGTGCCAGCAGTTTGGGGGGGAGGGGTGAAGCTTTCTTT. This gives the protein CASSLGGRGEAFF.

J is TRBJ1-1 and V is TRBV9; possible D gene TRBD1, 5 bases. The CDR3 contains 15 residues. V was cut by 4 bases and J by 1 base, with 14 bases left in between. Germline lookup yields CDR1 SGDLS and CDR2 YYNGEE. The CDR3 DNA reads as TGTGCCAGCAGCCGATCGACAGAGTGGAACACTGAAGCTTTCTTT. This encodes CASSRSTEWNTEAFF.

This chain connects TRBV15 to TRBJ2-1; 7 bases match TRBD1. V dropped 6 bases and J dropped 5; count of bases not matched to a gene: 1. CDR1 and CDR2 from the germline V gene are LNHNV and YYDKDF (reference sequence). The CDR3 is made up of 12 amino acids. CDR3 nucleotide sequence: TGTGCCACCAGGCAGGGGGACAATGAGCAGTTCTTC. Translating gives CATRQGDNEQFF. The variable domain in full, completed from reference TRBV15 and TRBJ2-1, reads DAMVIQNPRYQVTQFGKPVTLSCSQTLNHNVMYWYQQKSSQAPKLLFHYYDKDFNNEADTPDNFQSRRPNTSFCFLDIRSPGLGDTAMYLCATRQGDNEQFFGPGTRLTVL.

The gene calls are TRBV4-3 and TRBJ1-3, with unresolved D. This CDR3 comprises 16 residues. Trimming shortened V by 0 bases and J by 4 bases, and 13 bases separated the two germline ends. CDR1 is LGHNA, CDR2 YSLEER, per germline. The CDR3 sequence: CASSQDLGFSGNTIYF. The DNA for the CDR3 is TGCGCCAGCAGCCAAGATCTCGGGTTCTCGGGAAACACCATATATTTT.

The V and J genes are TRBV6-4 and TRBJ1-1, with a weak D call TRBD1 (6 bases). This CDR3 region has 13 residues. The V end was cut by 6 bases, the J end by 5 bases, with 13 bases between. Per the germline V gene, CDR1 is MRHNA and CDR2 is SNTAGT. The CDR3 spells CASSQGRGTEAFF. The CDR3 nucleotides read TGTGCCAGCAGCCAGGGGCGCGGGACTGAAGCTTTCTTT.

A single count supports this clone. The V and J genes are TRBV7-9 and TRBJ2-6; D call uncertain. Germline V gives CDR1 SEHNR, CDR2 FQNEAQ (reference sequence). Trimming cost V 5 bases and J 0 bases, with 8 bases left between them. This CDR3 comprises 15 residues. CDR3 residues: CASSPPTSGANVLTF. CDR3 coding DNA: TGTGCCAGCAGCCCCCCTACCTCTGGGGCCAACGTCCTGACTTTC.

The chain uses TRBV5-4 and TRBJ2-7; TRBD2 agrees at 10 bases. Germline CDR1 is SGHNT and CDR2 is YYREEE (reference sequence). This CDR3 region has 16 residues. The J segment lost 2 bases and the V segment lost 4 bases, leaving 9 bases of the junction unmatched. CDR3 sequence (DNA): TGTGCCAGCAGCGATTACTCTAGCGGGGGTGCCTACGAGCAGTACTTC. Translation gives CASSDYSSGGAYEQYF.

The rearrangement links TRBV7-7 to TRBJ2-1; 7 nucleotides line up with TRBD2. CDR1 SSHAT and CDR2 FNYEAQ come from the germline V gene (reference sequence). The CDR3 extends over 14 amino acids. V was pared by 1 base and J by 7 bases, with 4 bases of the junction left unmatched. The CDR3 DNA is TGTGCCAGCAGCTTAGGCGGGGGTGGGAATGAGCAGTTCTTC. It encodes CASSLGGGGNEQFF.

The gene calls are TRBV19 and TRBJ2-7; TRBD2 aligns across 12 bases. The trim removed 4 bases at V and 3 bases at J, leaving 1 base unmatched. The germline V gene has CDR1 LNHDA and CDR2 SQIVND (reference sequence). The CDR3 sequence is 14 residues long. The CDR3 nucleotides read TGTGCCAGTAGTAAGACTAGCGGGAGCTACGAGCAGTACTTC. Protein sequence: CASSKTSGSYEQYF.

J is TRBJ2-2 and V is TRBV7-2, with D possibly TRBD1 on 6 matching bases. V dropped 5 bases and J dropped 9 bases, with 19 bases sitting between them. Germline CDR1 is SGHTA and CDR2 is FQGNSA. The CDR3 sequence is 15 residues long. The CDR3 coding sequence is TGTGCCAGCAGCCTTACAGGGAACGTGGGGCGGGAGCTGTTTTTT. It translates to CASSLTGNVGRELFF.

V usage is TRBV27 and J usage is TRBJ2-7; TRBD1 agrees at 8 bases. V lost 5 bases, J lost 2 bases, and 5 bases stayed unmatched. Germline V lookup: CDR1 MNHEY, CDR2 SMNVEV (reference sequence). The CDR3 has 14 residues. For the CDR3, the DNA is TGTGCCAGCAGTAGACAGGGGTGGGCCTACGAGCAGTACTTC. It translates to CASSRQGWAYEQYF.

This chain links TRBV6-5 with TRBJ2-5, with a weak D call TRBD1 (6 bases). Per germline, CDR1 MNHEY and CDR2 SVGAGI. Trimming took off 8 bases at V and 1 base at J, with 14 bases between the two ends. The CDR3 is 14 residues long. In DNA, the CDR3 is TGTGCCAGCGCTAGGGACACTGTCCAAGAGACCCAGTACTTC. Its protein is CASARDTVQETQYF.

The chain recombines TRBV2 with TRBJ1-1; possible D gene TRBD1, 5 bases. The germline gives CDR1 SNHLY, CDR2 FYNNEI. The CDR3 is 13 residues long. The V end lost 9 bases, the J end lost 0 bases, and 11 bases lay between the germline ends. CDR3 sequence: CARLGTLNTEAFF. As DNA, the CDR3 is TGTGCCAGACTGGGGACTTTGAACACTGAAGCTTTCTTT.

V gene TRBV30 combines with J gene TRBJ1-1; D remains ambiguous. CDR1 GTSNPN and CDR2 SVGIG come from the germline V gene (reference sequence). The CDR3 loop spans 11 amino acids. Between the trimmed V and J ends, which lost 5 bases and 0 bases, there was a span of 4 bases. The CDR3 DNA sequence: TGTGCCTGGCACATGAACACTGAAGCTTTCTTT. Its translation: CAWHMNTEAFF. The entire variable domain, with the rest obtained from reference TRBV30 and TRBJ1-1, is as follows: SQTIHQWPATLVQPVGSPLSLECTVEGTSNPNLYWYRQAAGRGLQLLFYSVGIGQISSEVPQNLSASRPQDRQFILSSKKLLLSDSGFYLCAWHMNTEAFFGQGTRLTVV.

V and J are TRBV28 and TRBJ2-1; tentative D call: TRBD2 (6 bases). This CDR3 spans 15 amino acids. The germline gives CDR1 MDHEN, CDR2 SYDVKM. V shed 5 bases and J shed 2 bases, with 13 bases lying between them. The CDR3, as DNA: TGTGCCAGCAGTCCCCCCGGGACTCCCTACAATGAGCAGTTCTTC. It codes for CASSPPGTPYNEQFF.

V usage is TRBV19 and J usage is TRBJ1-1; 10 bases agree with TRBD1. The CDR3 has 13 residues. Trimming took 5 bases from V and 11 from J; bases not matched to a gene: 8. Germline CDR1 reads LNHDA; CDR2 reads SQIVND (reference sequence). CDR3 protein: CASSVDRGPWAFF. In nucleotides, the CDR3 is TGTGCCAGTAGTGTCGACAGGGGGCCGTGGGCTTTCTTT.

This clone was observed a few times. The chain carries TRBV4-3 and TRBJ1-2, with D possibly matching TRBD1 (5 bases). Trimming pared 0 bases from V and 2 bases from J, leaving 13 bases between. CDR1 is LGHNA, CDR2 YSLEER, per germline. The CDR3 sequence is 16 residues long. CDR3 sequence reads: CASSQDLWTPNYGYTF. The CDR3 region has the DNA TGCGCCAGCAGCCAAGACCTATGGACACCAAACTATGGCTACACCTTC.

The chain recombines TRBV12-5 with TRBJ1-1; 9 bases align to TRBD1. Germline V gene lookup returns CDR1 LGHNT and CDR2 FRNRAP. V shed 3 bases and J 0 bases; nucleotides not matched to a gene: 2. The length of the CDR3 is 15 residues. CDR3 in DNA: TGTGCTAGTGGTTTAGGACAGGGGTTGAACACTGAAGCTTTCTTT. It encodes CASGLGQGLNTEAFF.

Note on this clone: A read error may account for a junction end that differs from germline. The V gene is TRBV28, the J gene TRBJ2-6, with a weak D call TRBD1 (5 bases). This CDR3 contains 14 residues. The germline CDR1 and CDR2 sequences are MDHEN and SYDVKM. CDR3 residues: CASSLWSGANGLTF. The CDR3, as DNA: TGTGCCAGCAGTTTATGGTCTGGGGCCAACGGCCTGACTTTC.

V gene TRBV6-4 combines with J gene TRBJ1-1; 12 bases map to TRBD1. The CDR3 is made up of 13 amino acids. The germline V gene has CDR1 MRHNA and CDR2 SNTAGT. The ends lost 7 bases at V and 6 bases at J; junction bases unmatched: 3. The DNA of the CDR3 is TGTGCCAGCAAGGGGACAGGGGGCTCTGAAGCTTTCTTT. Translating gives CASKGTGGSEAFF.

In its sample, this clone was seen a few times. V gene TRBV5-1 combines with J gene TRBJ1-1; the match to TRBD1 covers 9 bases. Germline loops: CDR1 SGHRS, CDR2 YFSETQ. Losses at the gene ends were 0 bases for V and 0 bases for J; bases not matched to a gene: 3. CDR3 length: 16 amino acids. As DNA, the CDR3 is TGCGCCAGCAGCTTGGCCGGGACAGGGTTGAACACTGAAGCTTTCTTT. Amino acid sequence: CASSLAGTGLNTEAFF.